This paragraph covers one TCR beta chain sequence. Given a much more abundant clone one base away, this may be a read error. Since the CDR3 does not end with the conserved phenylalanine or tryptophan, this likely comes from a read error. The CDR3 runs 13 residues. Trimming cost V 7 bases and J 3 bases, with 12 bases left between them. This specimen comes from a study of Graves' ophthalmopathy and Graves' hyperthyroidism. The TCR beta CDR3 regions underwent amplification from RNA transcripts. First-round RT-PCR employed HTBI primers, with a second-round multiplex PCR after it. TCRdb analysed the multiplex PCR reads with MiXCR anew, one entry per CDR3 protein. The sample contains approximately 640,000 distinct CDR3 sequences, approximately 39% of which appear only once.

This TCR came from an adult man with Graves' ophthalmopathy. The specimen sequenced was peripheral blood. J is TRBJ2-5 and V is TRBV12-3 or TRBV12-4, with D tentatively TRBD1 or TRBD2 (5 bases each). The CDR3 DNA follows: TGTGCCAGCACCAACGGGGCAAAAGAGACCCAGTACGTC. Amino acids: CASTNGAKETQYV.